These T cell receptor beta chains were read from a single sample in a study of T cells in Graves' hyperthyroidism and ophthalmopathy. Via MiXCR, TCRdb re-called the multiplex PCR reads, giving one row per CDR3 protein. The sample carries fewer than 250,000 distinct CDR3 sequences, about a sixth recorded once. Material for sequencing was blood. These receptors came from a man aged 50-60 years with Graves' hyperthyroidism. Both conserved end residues are part of each CDR3. Each record gives: V gene, clone size, J gene, CDR3 protein. Rows may omit the clone size; those that give it use once, few, many or a size class.

V gene: TRBV2; clone size: many; J gene: TRBJ2-7; CDR3 protein: CASSRDSEQYF
V gene: TRBV12-3/TRBV12-4; clone size: many; J gene: TRBJ2-2; CDR3 protein: CASSLGTGFTGELFF
V gene: TRBV7-9; clone size: -; J gene: TRBJ2-4; CDR3 protein: CASSMTGQGRKAKNIQYF
V gene: TRBV2; clone size: few; J gene: TRBJ2-5; CDR3 protein: CASVDPGLAGKQETQYF
V gene: TRBV4-1; clone size: -; J gene: TRBJ2-6; CDR3 protein: CASSPGAARANVLTF
V gene: TRBV24-1; clone size: -; J gene: TRBJ1-2; CDR3 protein: CATSGGYGYTF
V gene: TRBV4-1; clone size: many; J gene: TRBJ2-3; CDR3 protein: CASSQGGGQSGTDTQYF
V gene: TRBV19; clone size: few; J gene: TRBJ2-3; CDR3 protein: CASSPGTGPTDTQYF
V gene: TRBV7-2; clone size: many; J gene: TRBJ2-7; CDR3 protein: CASSFSGRAYEQYF
V gene: TRBV28; clone size: many; J gene: TRBJ1-6; CDR3 protein: CASSLSAGSLLISPLHF
V gene: TRBV13; clone size: many; J gene: TRBJ2-2; CDR3 protein: CASSSPTGSGELFF
V gene: TRBV11-2; clone size: many; J gene: TRBJ2-3; CDR3 protein: CASSPGLAGTEYF
V gene: TRBV2; clone size: many; J gene: TRBJ1-5; CDR3 protein: CASSDSGFQPQHF
V gene: TRBV11-3; clone size: many; J gene: TRBJ2-5; CDR3 protein: CASSDRLAGIQETQYF
V gene: TRBV12-3/TRBV12-4; clone size: many; J gene: TRBJ2-2; CDR3 protein: CASSFRLAGTGELFF
V gene: TRBV6-2/TRBV6-3; clone size: -; J gene: TRBJ2-7; CDR3 protein: CASSSSGTSVFSYEQYF
V gene: TRBV20-1; clone size: many; J gene: TRBJ2-2; CDR3 protein: CSARRTSGRAPGELFF